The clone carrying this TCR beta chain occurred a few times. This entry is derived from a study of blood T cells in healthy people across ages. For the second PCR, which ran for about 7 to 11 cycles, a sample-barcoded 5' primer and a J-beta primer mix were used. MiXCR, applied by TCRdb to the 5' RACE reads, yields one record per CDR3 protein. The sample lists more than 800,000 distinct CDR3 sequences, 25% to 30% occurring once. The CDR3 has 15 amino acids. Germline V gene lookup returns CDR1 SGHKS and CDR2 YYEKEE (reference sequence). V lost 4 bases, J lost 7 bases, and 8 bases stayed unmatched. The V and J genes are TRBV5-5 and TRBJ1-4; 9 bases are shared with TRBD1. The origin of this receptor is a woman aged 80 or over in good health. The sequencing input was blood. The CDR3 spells CASSHYRGQGEKLFF. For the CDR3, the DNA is TGTGCCAGCAGCCATTACAGGGGGCAAGGTGAAAAACTGTTTTTT.